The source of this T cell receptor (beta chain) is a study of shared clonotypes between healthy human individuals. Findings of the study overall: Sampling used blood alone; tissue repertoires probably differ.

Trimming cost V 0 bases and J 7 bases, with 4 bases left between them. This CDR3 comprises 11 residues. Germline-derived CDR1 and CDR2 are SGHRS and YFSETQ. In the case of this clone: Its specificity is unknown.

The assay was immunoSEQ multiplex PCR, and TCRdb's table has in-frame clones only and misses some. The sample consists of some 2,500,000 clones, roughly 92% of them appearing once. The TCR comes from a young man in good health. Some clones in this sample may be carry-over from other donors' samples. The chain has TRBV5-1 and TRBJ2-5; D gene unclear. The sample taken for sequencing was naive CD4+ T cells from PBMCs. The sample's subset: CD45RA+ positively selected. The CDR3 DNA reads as TGCGCCAGCAGCTTGGATGCGACCCAGTACTTC. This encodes CASSLDATQYF.